Shown below are 3 T cell receptor beta chains from a single sample sequenced in a study of Graves' ophthalmopathy and Graves' hyperthyroidism. RNA transcripts served as template for amplifying TCR beta CDR3 sequences. Amplification began with first-round RT-PCR using HTBI primers, then second-round multiplex PCR was performed. One entry per CDR3 protein results from TCRdb running MiXCR on the multiplex PCR reads. The table has almost 750,000 distinct CDR3 sequences, 35% to 50% seen once. Sequences were obtained from peripheral blood. All receptors come from an adult man with Graves' ophthalmopathy.

This clonotype occurred a few times. A read error may produce the germline difference seen at one junction end. V and J are TRBV10-3 and TRBJ2-7, with D tentatively TRBD1 (6 bases). CDR1 is ENHRY and CDR2 is SYGVKD in the germline V gene. The CDR3 runs 13 residues. The CDR3 nucleotides read TGTGCCAGCAGTTACGGGGACATCTACGAGCAGTACTTC. Translating gives CASSYGDIYEQYF.

The rearrangement links TRBV7-9 to TRBJ2-7; a weak D match, TRBD1 (7 bases). This CDR3 comprises 17 residues. V lost 6 bases to trimming and J lost 1 base, with 22 bases between them. CDR1 is SEHNR, CDR2 FQNEAQ, per germline (reference sequence). The CDR3 loop reads CASSYLGPRDRSYEQYF. As DNA, the CDR3 is TGTGCCAGCAGTTACCTAGGCCCGCGGGACAGATCCTACGAGCAGTACTTC.

The chain links TRBV7-2 to TRBJ1-5; TRBD1 might be the D (6 bases). CDR1 and CDR2 (germline): SGHTA, FQGNSA. CDR3 length: 15 residues. V lost 0 bases and J 14 bases, leaving 20 bases between the germline ends. CDR3 region: CASSLALGAAAYEHF. DNA for the CDR3: TGTGCCAGCAGCTTAGCGTTGGGGGCGGCGGCCTACGAGCATTTT. The full variable domain, in which reference TRBV7-2 and TRBJ1-5 provide the parts outside the CDR3, is GAGVSQSPSNKVTEKGKDVELRCDPISGHTALYWYRQSLGQGLEFLIYFQGNSAPDKSGLPSDRFSAERTGGSVSTLTIQRTQQEDSAVYLCASSLALGAAAYEHFGDGTRLSIL.